This T cell receptor (beta chain) was sequenced in a study of cytomegalovirus exposure and HLA in healthy donors. Background on the study: An earlier analysis identified 117 million unique TCR beta sequences in 150 million to 200 million T cells. Early on, a data release was issued that held roughly 80 million unique TCRs from HLA-typed donors.

CDR1 and CDR2 (germline): LGHNT, FRNRAP. V dropped 6 bases and J dropped 2 bases, with 2 bases sitting between them. The CDR3 loop spans 10 amino acids. PCR involved 60 Vbeta and 13 Jbeta primers. Clones were read by immunoSEQ multiplex PCR, and TCRdb kept only the in-frame ones, dropping some. Its table records some 110,000 clones. This clonotype was sampled from a man aged 30 to 39 in good health and CMV-seronegative. The source material was PBMCs. The genes are TRBV12-5 and TRBJ2-7; D call uncertain. The CDR3 loop is CASGTYEQYF. The CDR3 DNA is TGTGCTAGTGGCACCTACGAGCAGTACTTC.